This T cell receptor beta chain was obtained from a study of T cells in narcolepsy. About the study: Enrolled donors included narcolepsy type 1 or type 2 patients and healthy controls.

The CDR3 runs 14 residues. Germline V gene lookup returns CDR1 LNHDA and CDR2 SQIVND (reference sequence). Trimming stripped 8 bases from V and 3 bases from J, with 13 bases between. This clone was recorded once. Its matching antigen is unknown. Study-wide results and caveats: Healthy controls reportedly lacked the autoreactive clonotypes serially found in patients' blood. No autoreactive T cell clone sequences appeared in some memory CD4+ repertoires. Same-patient CSF and blood CD4+ T cell clonotypes included HCRT-specific and TRIB2-specific autoreactive ones.

Assay used: immunoSEQ multiplex PCR; TCRdb lists only in-frame clones, some missing. The repertoire holds more than 30,000 clones, with roughly four fifths as singletons. The sequence was collected from a human donor in good health. This chain joins TRBV19 and TRBJ1-4, with a weak D call TRBD1 (5 bases). Specimen: memory (CD45RA-) CD4+ T cells from blood. The CDR3 loop reads CASGPRGANEKLFF. The DNA of the CDR3 is TGTGCCAGTGGCCCAAGGGGCGCTAATGAAAAACTGTTTTTT.